This TCR beta chain appears in the sequencing data of a study of identical twins. General study results and limits: For cord blood, abundant beta clonotypes had fewer insertions, unlike memory repertoires, which showed none. Among monozygotic twins, out-of-frame TCR alpha sharing exceeded what models predicted.

Healthy Caucasians provided all donations. A template switching step contributed a universal primer site, while unique molecular identifiers were present in the cDNA. In TCRdb, the 5' RACE reads were re-called with MiXCR into one record per CDR3 protein. The data contain about 220,000 distinct CDR3 sequences, approximately 7.9% of them seen just once; the ten biggest clones take up under 7%. V was clipped by 2 bases and J by 6 bases; unmatched bases: 2. This CDR3 is 14 amino acids long. Germline V gives CDR1 MNHEY, CDR2 SMNVEV (reference sequence). Regarding this clonotype: The antigen remains unidentified.

This sample was shared with a second study, whose subject was yellow fever vaccine responses in identical twins.

This clonotype originated in a woman under 30 in good health. This chain uses TRBV27 with TRBJ2-1, with 9 bases that match TRBD1. Sequencing was carried out using CD8+ T cells sorted from blood. In DNA, the CDR3 is TGTGCCAGCAGTTTAGACAGGGGGGGCAATGAGCAGTTCTTC. Protein: CASSLDRGGNEQFF.